This paragraph covers one T cell receptor (beta chain) sequence. Measured with immunoSEQ multiplex PCR; TCRdb has only the in-frame clones, and not every one. The sample carries 40,000 to 55,000 clones, approximately 93% recorded once. CDR1 is SEHNR and CDR2 is FQNEAQ in the germline V gene (reference sequence). Trimming cost V 1 base and J 2 bases, with 10 bases left between them. The CDR3 extends over 15 amino acids. The chain joins TRBV7-9 to TRBJ2-3; tentatively, D is TRBD2 (5 bases). This clonotype was sampled from a man aged 35-49 years with rheumatoid arthritis. The sequenced sample consisted of PBMCs. The CDR3: CASSLDTGFTDTQYF. Written as DNA, the CDR3 is TGTGCCAGCAGCTTAGATACGGGGTTCACAGATACGCAGTATTTT.